The 16 T cell receptor beta chains listed next were all sequenced from one sample in a study of T cell changes during pregnancy in multiple sclerosis. Using immunoSEQ multiplex PCR, the repertoire was profiled, and TCRdb retains in-frame clones only, with some absent. The data contain roughly 57,000 clones, less than 95% of them singletons. Here the sequenced sample was CD8+ T cells from peripheral blood mononuclear cells, taken after pregnancy. These receptor sequences come from a female donor with multiple sclerosis, enrolled in a pregnancy study.

This chain uses TRBV5-4 with TRBJ1-1, with 7 bases identical to TRBD1. Germline CDR1 is SGHNT and CDR2 is YYREEE (reference sequence). This CDR3 has 13 amino acids. Trimming removed 4 bases from V and 12 bases from J; junction bases left unmatched: 12. CDR3 region: CASSVLEDRETFF. The CDR3 DNA reads TGTGCCAGCAGCGTTCTTGAAGACAGGGAAACTTTCTTT. Drawing the rest from reference TRBV5-4 and TRBJ1-1, the complete variable domain is ETGVTQSPTHLIKTRGQQVTLRCSSQSGHNTVSWYQQALGQGPQFIFQYYREEENGRGNFPPRFSGLQFPNYSSELNVNALELDDSALYLCASSVLEDRETFFGQGTRLTVV.

The chain recombines TRBV28 with TRBJ2-7; the match to TRBD1 covers 10 bases. This CDR3 has 17 amino acids. Germline trimming cut 3 bases from V and 4 bases from J; bases unmatched to any gene: 12. Germline assignment: CDR1 MDHEN and CDR2 SYDVKM. DNA for the CDR3: TGTGCCAGCAGTTTGGTTTCCGTAGGGGACAGGGGATACGAGCAGTACTTC. Translated: CASSLVSVGDRGYEQYF.

The gene calls are TRBV4-3 and TRBJ2-1; 12 nucleotides line up with TRBD2. Germline V gene data show CDR1 as LGHNA and CDR2 as YSLEER. CDR3 length: 17 amino acids. The J segment lost 8 bases and the V segment lost 0 bases, leaving 8 bases of the junction unmatched. The CDR3 loop is CASSQETLAGGVDEQFF. CDR3 bases: TGCGCCAGCAGCCAAGAAACCCTAGCGGGAGGGGTAGATGAGCAGTTCTTC.

The chain combines TRBV5-1 with TRBJ1-2, with D uncertain. In germline, CDR1 is SGHRS, CDR2 YFSETQ. The V gene lost 4 bases and the J gene lost 8 bases, with 12 bases spanning the gap. The length of the CDR3 is 12 residues. The DNA for the CDR3 is TGCGCCAGCAGCGAACTCAACGAGGGCTACACCTTC. This codes for CASSELNEGYTF.

The chain links TRBV6-6 to TRBJ1-2, with D possibly TRBD1 on 5 matching bases. The germline V and J ends were trimmed by 8 bases and 8 bases, with 12 bases remaining between them. The germline gives CDR1 MNHNY, CDR2 SVGAGI (reference sequence). This CDR3 is 11 amino acids long. CDR3 nucleotide sequence: TGTGCCAGCGATAGGGGCGACGGCTACACCTTC. This gives the protein CASDRGDGYTF.

This chain connects TRBV2 to TRBJ1-2, with D unresolved. V lost 4 bases and J 0 bases, leaving 6 bases between the germline ends. CDR3 length equals 13 residues. Germline CDR1 and CDR2: SNHLY and FYNNEI. The CDR3 DNA reads TGTGCCAGCAGTGGCACAGCTAACTATGGCTACACCTTC. Encoded protein: CASSGTANYGYTF.

V gene TRBV4-3 combines with J gene TRBJ2-1; D possibly corresponds to TRBD2 (6 bases). The CDR3 contains 14 residues. Germline assignment: CDR1 LGHNA and CDR2 YSLEER. With 1 base removed from V and 8 bases from J, the gap between germline ends came to 12 bases. In DNA, the CDR3 is TGCGCCAGCAGCCAAGGGTTTGGGGAGGATGAGCAGTTCTTC. Protein: CASSQGFGEDEQFF.

The CDR3 here is CASSLSSGNTIYF. The CDR3, as DNA: TGTGCCAGTAGTCTTAGCTCTGGAAACACCATATATTTT. This sequence joins TRBV19 and TRBJ1-3; D not resolved. V gave up 5 bases and J gave up 0 bases, with 5 bases separating them. CDR3 length equals 13 residues. Germline V gene lookup returns CDR1 LNHDA and CDR2 SQIVND (reference sequence).

This chain links TRBV7-9 with TRBJ1-5; perhaps TRBD1 as D (6 bases). CDR3 length equals 15 residues. CDR1 is SEHNR, CDR2 FQNEAQ, per germline (reference sequence). V lost 6 bases, J lost 3 bases, and 15 bases lay in between. The CDR3 coding sequence is TGTGCCAGCAGTCCACCGGGACATAACAATCAGCCCCAGCATTTT. Translating gives CASSPPGHNNQPQHF.

This chain joins TRBV5-1 and TRBJ2-3; TRBD1 agrees at 12 bases. Germline values: CDR1 SGHRS, CDR2 YFSETQ. The CDR3 length is 15 residues. The CDR3 DNA reads TGCGCTACCAGTCGGGACAGGGGGCCCACAGATACGCAGTATTTT. As protein: CATSRDRGPTDTQYF. Full variable domain (outside the CDR3, taken from reference TRBV5-1 and TRBJ2-3): KAGVTQTPRYLIKTRGQQVTLSCSPISGHRSVSWYQQTPGQGLQFLFEYFSETQRNKGNFPGRFSGRQFSNSRSEMNVSTLELGDSALYLCATSRDRGPTDTQYFGPGTRLTVL.

The V and J genes are TRBV4-1 and TRBJ2-7; D is perhaps TRBD1 (6 bases). The germline V and J ends were trimmed by 4 bases and 0 bases, with 10 bases remaining between them. Germline V lookup: CDR1 MGHRA, CDR2 YSYEKL. The CDR3 consists of 14 residues. The CDR3 protein is CASSLGDNSYEQYF. The CDR3 region has the DNA TGCGCCAGCAGCCTCGGGGACAACTCCTACGAGCAGTACTTC.

The rearrangement joins TRBV11-1 to TRBJ2-3, with 9 bases that match TRBD2. The CDR3 loop spans 15 amino acids. The junction had 1 base not matched to a gene; V was cut back by 3 bases and J by 0 bases. Germline CDR1 SGHAT, CDR2 FQDESV (reference sequence). CDR3 sequence (DNA): TGTGCCAGCAGCTTCACTAGCGGGAGCACAGATACGCAGTATTTT. Amino acids: CASSFTSGSTDTQYF.

This clone showed up just once. The chain employs TRBV14 and TRBJ2-5, with a tentative D call TRBD1 (5 bases). Germline V CDR1 and CDR2: SGHDN, FVKESK. The CDR3 sequence is 15 residues long. Trimming pared 2 bases from V and 0 bases from J, leaving 10 bases between. The CDR3: CASSQTGNYQETQYF. The CDR3 DNA is TGTGCCAGCAGCCAAACAGGCAACTACCAAGAGACCCAGTACTTC.

Points on this clone: The sample holds other DNA sequences that translate to the same CDR3. V and J are TRBV19 and TRBJ2-7; D is ambiguous. The CDR3 extends over 14 amino acids. CDR1 is LNHDA and CDR2 is SQIVND in the germline V gene (reference sequence). V was clipped by 3 bases and J by 0 bases, with 9 bases between them. CDR3 sequence reads: CASSMVGSSYEQYF. The CDR3 nucleotides are TGTGCCAGTAGTATGGTTGGCAGCTCCTACGAGCAGTACTTC.

The J gene is TRBJ2-1, the V gene TRBV27, with D possibly matching TRBD1 (7 bases). Germline CDR1 reads MNHEY; CDR2 reads SMNVEV (reference sequence). This CDR3 comprises 14 residues. Trimming removed 6 bases from V and 6 bases from J, with 15 bases in between. CDR3 in amino acids: CASSPRQGGNEQFF. CDR3 bases: TGTGCCAGCAGCCCTCGACAGGGAGGCAATGAGCAGTTCTTC.

The CDR3 coding sequence is TGCGCCAGCAGCCAAGTTCTAGCGGGTGTTTCCTACGAGCAGTACTTC. It specifies CASSQVLAGVSYEQYF. The chain recombines TRBV4-1 with TRBJ2-7; 8 bases are shared with TRBD2. The germline CDR1 and CDR2 sequences are MGHRA and YSYEKL. The CDR3 is 16 amino acids. Losses at the gene ends were 1 base for V and 1 base for J; bases not matched to a gene: 6.